This TCR beta chain was captured by sequencing in a study of blood T cell repertoires in COVID-19. Study as a whole: COVID-19 samples collected from the United States, Italy and Spain covered acute and convalescent phases.

Per the authors' pipeline: For nucleated cells, counts were estimated from reference gene primer amplification. Sequencing used immunoSEQ multiplex PCR; TCRdb keeps in-frame clones, though not all of them. V and J calls plus clone size are reproduced from that table; the DNA served to infer D and trimming. This table has roughly 150,000 clones, approximately 92% appearing once. Germline CDR1 is SGHVS and CDR2 is FQNEAQ. V lost 1 base to trimming and J lost 4 bases; unmatched junction nucleotides: 9. The CDR3 runs 16 residues. This chain links TRBV7-8 with TRBJ2-5; 7 nucleotides match TRBD2. The material sequenced was peripheral blood. The sequence came from a woman aged 35 to 49 with acute or convalescent COVID-19. The CDR3 region has the DNA TGTGCCAGCAGCTTAGTGTTGCGGGAGACGGGAGAGACCCAGTACTTC. This gives the protein CASSLVLRETGETQYF.